This T cell receptor (beta chain) was recovered during a study of persistence of HIV-infected CD4 T cells. Study-wide findings and caveats: TCRbeta richness was lower in CMV- and Gag-responding cells than in anti-CD3/anti-CD28-responding cells.

About this clone itself: The antigen is not known.

Lysates of CMV-infected fibroblasts at approximately 10 ug/mL stimulated these cells. CD40L/CD69 double-negative CD45RO-high memory CD4+ T cells were collected. This was the immunoSEQ version 4 assay in survey mode. Using immunoSEQ multiplex PCR, the repertoire was profiled, and TCRdb retains in-frame clones only, with some absent. Found here are about 33,000 clones, about 80% of them singletons; the top ten hold approximately 6.5%. V was clipped by 1 base and J by 8 bases, with 4 bases between them. Germline CDR1 and CDR2: SGHTA and FQGNSA. The CDR3 length is 11 residues. This TCR came from an adult woman with HIV who was CMV-seropositive. The sample consisted of CD4+ T cells sorted from PBMCs after 18-hour stimulation, taken from a patient who received antiretroviral therapy. The chain uses TRBV7-2 and TRBJ2-3; D gene unclear. DNA of the CDR3: TGTGCCAGCAGCTTAGATGTTACGCAGTATTTT. It translates to CASSLDVTQYF.